The rows below give T cell receptor beta chains drawn from one sample of a study of T cell repertoires in cytomegalovirus infection. TCRdb used MiXCR to reprocess the reads, holding one entry per CDR3 protein. Among around 34,000 distinct CDR3 sequences, about 50% were seen once, and the ten largest hold 90%. These receptors' antigens are unknown. The sample consisted of CD8+ T cells from cultured PBMCs, taken from culture after CMV antigen stimulation. These receptors were collected from a human donor in good health (CMV status not recorded). Some clones in this sample may be carry-over from other donors' samples. CDR3s include the opening cysteine and the closing phenylalanine or tryptophan. The D gene is left open where the match is weak. Clone size, where shown, is once, few, many, or a class for clones that have expanded.

cdr3_nt: TGTGCCAGCAGCTTGGTTAGGGGAAGGACTGAAGCTTTCTTT; cdr3_aa: CASSLVRGRTEAFF; clone_size: NA; v_call: TRBV5-6; j_call: TRBJ1-1; d_call: NA
cdr3_nt: TGTGCCAGCAGTTTATGGGCGGGGGGAGGGCAAGAGACCCAGTACTTC; cdr3_aa: CASSLWAGGGQETQYF; clone_size: few; v_call: TRBV28; j_call: TRBJ2-5; d_call: TRBD2
cdr3_nt: TGTGCCAGCAGCTTTGGGCACGAGCAGTACTTC; cdr3_aa: CASSFGHEQYF; clone_size: many; v_call: TRBV7-6; j_call: TRBJ2-7; d_call: NA
cdr3_nt: TGTGCCAGCAGCCTCGGACTAGCGGGAGATCGAATACCCTACGAGCAGTACTTC; cdr3_aa: CASSLGLAGDRIPYEQYF; clone_size: NA; v_call: TRBV5-6; j_call: TRBJ2-7; d_call: TRBD2
cdr3_nt: TGTGCCAGCAGTTTTCCCGGACAGTACTCCTACAATGAGCAGTTCTTC; cdr3_aa: CASSFPGQYSYNEQFF; clone_size: once; v_call: TRBV27; j_call: TRBJ2-1; d_call: NA
cdr3_nt: TGTGCCAGCAGCTTATTAAGTCATGGCTACACCTTC; cdr3_aa: CASSLLSHGYTF; clone_size: few; v_call: TRBV7-6; j_call: TRBJ1-2; d_call: NA
cdr3_nt: TGTGCCATCAGTCACAGCCGGGACCCTCTTTTGGTCTTCAACAATGAGCAGTTCTTC; cdr3_aa: CAISHSRDPLLVFNNEQFF; clone_size: NA; v_call: TRBV10-3; j_call: TRBJ2-1; d_call: NA
cdr3_nt: TGTGCCAGCAGCTTATTCAGGAGCCACCCAGATACGCAGTATTTT; cdr3_aa: CASSLFRSHPDTQYF; clone_size: NA; v_call: TRBV7-8; j_call: TRBJ2-3; d_call: NA
cdr3_nt: TGCAGTGCCGCCGGGACAAAAAACACCGGGGAGCTGTTTTTT; cdr3_aa: CSAAGTKNTGELFF; clone_size: NA; v_call: TRBV20-1; j_call: TRBJ2-2; d_call: NA
cdr3_nt: TGTGCCAGCAGTTTGGTCCTTCGGGGCATCGAAACTGAAGCTTTCTTT; cdr3_aa: CASSLVLRGIETEAFF; clone_size: few; v_call: TRBV12-3/TRBV12-4; j_call: TRBJ1-1; d_call: NA